A selection of T cell receptor beta chains follows, all from one sample in a study of T-cell memory formation after mild COVID-19. TCRdb passed the 5' RACE reads through MiXCR, listing each CDR3 protein once. The table lists hundreds of thousands of distinct CDR3 sequences, approximately 18% of them singletons. Material for sequencing was PBMCs or a T cell subset sorted from them (not recorded which). These receptors came from an adult woman who had mild COVID-19 (a few samples of this study predate the infection). Cell type and time point are not known. Both conserved end residues are part of each CDR3. A D gene is named only where the DNA matches it firmly. Clone size is not always given. Where it is, it says once, few, many or a class for expanded clones.

.,.,TRBV7-8,TRBJ2-2,CASSFLDRSNTGELFF,TGTGCCAGCAGCTTCCTGGACAGATCGAACACCGGGGAGCTGTTTTTT
.,few,TRBV6-5,TRBJ1-4,CASRARASHEKLFF,TGTGCCAGCAGGGCCCGGGCCAGCCATGAAAAACTGTTTTTT
TRBD1,few,TRBV7-2,TRBJ1-2,CASSLAGTGGNYGYTF,TGTGCCAGCAGCTTAGCTGGGACAGGGGGTAACTATGGCTACACCTTC
TRBD1,few,TRBV11-2,TRBJ2-1,CASSPKPGQGVYNEQFF,TGTGCCAGCAGCCCAAAACCGGGACAGGGTGTCTACAATGAGCAGTTCTTC
.,.,TRBV5-1,TRBJ1-6,CASSYSGTSNSPLHF,TGCGCCAGCAGCTACTCCGGGACATCGAATTCACCCCTCCACTTT
.,few,TRBV15,TRBJ2-5,CATSRDWGEQETQYF,TGTGCCACCAGCAGAGACTGGGGAGAGCAAGAGACCCAGTACTTC
.,.,TRBV29-1,TRBJ1-2,CSVEDRGLSYGYTF,TGCAGCGTTGAAGATCGTGGGCTTTCCTATGGCTACACCTTC
.,.,TRBV5-1,TRBJ2-5,CASSTGIHGQETQYF,TGCGCCAGCAGTACGGGAATCCACGGGCAAGAGACCCAGTACTTC
.,.,TRBV2,TRBJ1-1,CASSASRDTEAFF,TGTGCCAGCAGTGCTTCGAGGGACACTGAAGCTTTCTTT
.,.,TRBV5-1,TRBJ2-7,CASSEHYEQYF,TGCGCCAGCAGCGAACACTACGAGCAGTACTTC
TRBD1,few,TRBV24-1,TRBJ2-7,CATSAQQGSEQYF,TGTGCCACCAGTGCCCAACAGGGGTCCGAGCAGTACTTC
TRBD1,few,TRBV7-6,TRBJ2-7,CASSLDRGEAYEQYF,TGTGCCAGCAGCTTAGACAGGGGAGAGGCGTACGAGCAGTACTTC
TRBD2,few,TRBV6-5,TRBJ2-1,CASSYSSLRGGMNNEQFF,TGTGCCAGCAGTTACTCGTCGTTGCGGGGGGGCATGAACAATGAGCAGTTCTTC
.,few,TRBV11-3,TRBJ2-3,CASRLLGDRTDTQYF,TGTGCCAGCAGACTTCTGGGGGATCGCACAGATACGCAGTATTTT
.,few,TRBV6-6,TRBJ2-1,CASSYPETRYNEQFF,TGTGCCAGCAGTTACCCAGAGACTAGATACAATGAGCAGTTCTTC
TRBD2,.,TRBV20-1,TRBJ2-3,CSARVGGADTQYF,TGCAGTGCTAGAGTTGGGGGGGCAGATACGCAGTATTTT
TRBD2,.,TRBV7-6,TRBJ2-3,CASSLSGLAGGHTDTQYF,TGTGCCAGCAGCTTATCCGGACTAGCGGGGGGGCATACAGATACGCAGTATTTT
.,few,TRBV29-1,TRBJ1-2,CSVGGDVDNGYTF,TGCAGCGTTGGGGGTGACGTCGACAATGGCTACACCTTC
.,.,TRBV2,TRBJ2-7,CASRDFTYEQYF,TGTGCCAGCAGGGACTTTACCTACGAGCAGTACTTC
.,.,TRBV10-3,TRBJ2-3,CAISEGPRTDTQYF,TGTGCCATCAGTGAGGGACCCAGGACAGATACGCAGTATTTT
.,.,TRBV5-5,TRBJ1-1,CASSLVRVSNTEAFF,TGTGCCAGCAGCTTGGTTCGGGTATCAAACACTGAAGCTTTCTTT
TRBD2,.,TRBV29-1,TRBJ2-5,CSVEAGEGQETQYF,TGCAGCGTTGAAGCGGGGGAGGGTCAAGAGACCCAGTACTTC
.,many,TRBV30,TRBJ2-7,CAWSLGFYEQYF,TGTGCCTGGAGTCTCGGCTTCTACGAGCAGTACTTC
TRBD1,few,TRBV19,TRBJ2-7,CASSAGDSTYEQYF,TGTGCCAGTAGTGCCGGGGACAGCACCTACGAGCAGTACTTC
TRBD2,.,TRBV11-2,TRBJ2-1,CASSFSSGGAYNEQFF,TGTGCCAGCAGCTTTAGTAGCGGGGGGGCGTACAATGAGCAGTTCTTC
.,few,TRBV29-1,TRBJ1-1,CSVSRDLLVDEAFF,TGCAGCGTGTCCCGGGACCTCCTCGTAGACGAAGCTTTCTTT
.,.,TRBV6-5,TRBJ2-3,CASSWGAPTDTQYF,TGTGCCAGCAGTTGGGGGGCCCCCACAGATACGCAGTATTTT
.,few,TRBV20-1,TRBJ2-7,CSAAPHEQYF,TGCAGTGCTGCCCCCCACGAGCAGTACTTC
TRBD1,.,TRBV29-1,TRBJ2-2,CSVGTGDTGELFF,TGCAGCGTTGGAACAGGGGACACCGGGGAGCTGTTTTTT
.,few,TRBV4-1,TRBJ2-3,CASSQDRGTFSSTDTQYF,TGCGCCAGCAGCCAAGACCGCGGGACCTTTTCTAGCACAGATACGCAGTATTTT
.,.,TRBV20-1,TRBJ2-1,CSARFHLRAGFFDNEQFF,TGCAGTGCTAGATTTCATCTTCGGGCGGGCTTCTTCGACAATGAGCAGTTCTTC
.,.,TRBV7-6,TRBJ2-7,CASSLFPSDPAYEQYF,TGTGCCAGCAGCTTATTTCCCTCGGACCCAGCCTACGAGCAGTACTTC
.,.,TRBV20-1,TRBJ2-5,CSARGPGQETQYF,TGCAGTGCTAGGGGGCCTGGCCAAGAGACCCAGTACTTC
.,.,TRBV6-2/TRBV6-3,TRBJ2-7,CASTAGSSYEQYF,TGTGCCAGCACGGCGGGGAGCTCCTACGAGCAGTACTTC
.,few,TRBV12-3/TRBV12-4,TRBJ2-5,CASNPTVQETQYF,TGTGCCAGCAACCCGACAGTCCAAGAGACCCAGTACTTC
TRBD2,few,TRBV20-1,TRBJ2-5,CSARPGLAGVETQYF,TGCAGTGCTAGACCGGGACTAGCGGGAGTCGAGACCCAGTACTTC
.,once,TRBV7-8,TRBJ2-3,CASRRQFASTDTQYF,TGTGCCAGCAGGAGACAGTTTGCTAGCACAGATACGCAGTATTTT
TRBD2,many,TRBV20-1,TRBJ2-3,CSAEAGGRATDTQYF,TGCAGTGCCGAAGCGGGGGGGCGAGCCACAGATACGCAGTATTTT
.,.,TRBV29-1,TRBJ2-2,CSVDRDNTGELFF,TGCAGCGTTGACAGGGATAACACCGGGGAGCTGTTTTTT
.,.,TRBV18,TRBJ1-3,CASSPVTSSGNTIYF,TGTGCCAGCTCACCGGTGACAAGCTCTGGAAACACCATATATTTT
.,.,TRBV5-1,TRBJ1-4,CASSIYGFEKLFF,TGCGCCAGCAGTATATATGGTTTTGAAAAACTGTTTTTT
TRBD2,few,TRBV12-3/TRBV12-4,TRBJ2-3,CASTWGGGEDTQYF,TGTGCCAGCACCTGGGGGGGAGGGGAGGATACGCAGTATTTT
TRBD1,.,TRBV5-5,TRBJ2-5,CASSLRGQARQETHYF,TGTGCCAGCAGCTTGAGGGGACAGGCAAGACAAGAGACCCATTACTTC
.,few,TRBV5-1,TRBJ1-4,CASSFGPDLVEKLFF,TGCGCCAGCAGCTTCGGACCGGATCTTGTTGAAAAACTGTTTTTT
.,few,TRBV28,TRBJ2-1,CASSILGSTNEQFF,TGTGCCAGCAGCATCCTAGGGTCGACCAATGAGCAGTTCTTC
.,few,TRBV20-1,TRBJ1-5,CSARVLEDRWGGFGPQHF,TGCAGTGCTAGAGTCCTAGAAGACAGGTGGGGCGGGTTTGGGCCCCAGCATTTT
.,.,TRBV6-4,TRBJ2-4,CASARVAKNIQYF,TGTGCCAGCGCCAGGGTGGCCAAAAACATTCAGTACTTC
TRBD2,few,TRBV20-1,TRBJ2-7,CSARTGTSGGAYEQYF,TGCAGTGCTAGAACCGGGACTAGCGGGGGGGCCTACGAGCAGTACTTC
TRBD1,.,TRBV5-5,TRBJ2-4,CASSLEGGLLAKNIQYF,TGTGCCAGCAGCTTGGAAGGGGGCTTACTAGCCAAAAACATTCAGTACTTC
.,.,TRBV6-5,TRBJ1-2,CASRRQQDGYTF,TGTGCCAGCCGGAGACAGCAGGATGGCTACACCTTC
.,few,TRBV9,TRBJ1-3,CASSVSGYSGNTIYF,TGTGCCAGCAGCGTTTCAGGATACTCTGGAAACACCATATATTTT
TRBD2,few,TRBV3-1,TRBJ2-7,CASSRRTSGEQYF,TGTGCCAGCAGCCGTCGGACTAGCGGCGAGCAGTACTTC
.,few,TRBV6-5,TRBJ2-5,CASSRQQGRQTQYF,TGTGCCAGCAGCCGCCAACAGGGCCGTCAGACCCAGTACTTC
.,.,TRBV5-8,TRBJ2-7,CASSYGQRGEQYF,TGTGCCAGCAGCTACGGACAGAGGGGCGAGCAGTACTTC
.,few,TRBV4-3,TRBJ2-7,CASSHGVQAYEQYF,TGCGCCAGCAGCCACGGGGTGCAGGCCTACGAGCAGTACTTC
.,.,TRBV12-3/TRBV12-4,TRBJ1-1,CASSLSFQGWTEAFF,TGTGCCAGCAGTTTAAGTTTCCAGGGATGGACTGAAGCTTTCTTT
.,few,TRBV11-2,TRBJ2-2,CASSLAVWGEATGELFF,TGTGCCAGCAGCTTAGCAGTTTGGGGTGAAGCCACCGGGGAGCTGTTTTTT